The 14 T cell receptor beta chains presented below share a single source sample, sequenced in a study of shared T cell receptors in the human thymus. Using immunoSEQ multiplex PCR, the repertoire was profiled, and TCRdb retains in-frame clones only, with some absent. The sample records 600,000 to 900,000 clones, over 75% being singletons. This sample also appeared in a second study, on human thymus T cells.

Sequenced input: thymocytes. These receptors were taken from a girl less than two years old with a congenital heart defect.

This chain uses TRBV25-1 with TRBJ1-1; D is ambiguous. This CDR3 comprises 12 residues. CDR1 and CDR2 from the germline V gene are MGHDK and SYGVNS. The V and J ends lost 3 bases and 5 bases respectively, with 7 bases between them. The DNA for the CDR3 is TGTGCCAGCAGTGATGAAGAGACTGAAGCTTTCTTT. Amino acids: CASSDEETEAFF. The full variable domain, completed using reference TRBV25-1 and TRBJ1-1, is EADIYQTPRYLVIGTGKKITLECSQTMGHDKMYWYQQDPGMELHLIHYSYGVNSTEKGDLSSESTVSRIRTEHFPLTLESARPSHTSQYLCASSDEETEAFFGQGTRLTVV.

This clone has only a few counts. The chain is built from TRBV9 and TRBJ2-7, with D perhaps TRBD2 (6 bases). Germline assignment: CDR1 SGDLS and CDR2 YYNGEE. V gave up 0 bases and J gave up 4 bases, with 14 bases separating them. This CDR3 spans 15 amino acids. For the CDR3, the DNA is TGTGCCAGCAGCGTAGACCGAGCAGGACTATACGAGCAGTACTTC. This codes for CASSVDRAGLYEQYF.

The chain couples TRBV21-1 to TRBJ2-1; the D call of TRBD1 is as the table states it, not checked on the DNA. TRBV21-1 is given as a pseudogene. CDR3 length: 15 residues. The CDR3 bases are TGTGCCAGCAGCAAAGATCGGGACAGCCACAATGAGCAGTTCTTC. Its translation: CASSKDRDSHNEQFF.

CDR3 protein: CASSYSMGGQPYGYTF. CDR3 nucleotides: TGTGCCAGCAGTTACTCGATGGGGGGACAGCCCTATGGCTACACCTTC. V usage is TRBV6-5 and J usage is TRBJ1-2; 7 bases align to TRBD1. V was clipped by 0 bases and J by 4 bases; unmatched bases: 8. Germline V CDR1 and CDR2: MNHEY, SVGAGI. The CDR3 sequence is 16 residues long.

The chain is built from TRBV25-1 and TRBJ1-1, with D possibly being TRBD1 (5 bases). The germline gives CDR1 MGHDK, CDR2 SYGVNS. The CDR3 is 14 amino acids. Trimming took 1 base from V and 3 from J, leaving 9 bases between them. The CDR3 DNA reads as TGTGCCAGCAGTGAATCCAGGGATGACACTGAAGCTTTCTTT. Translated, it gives CASSESRDDTEAFF.

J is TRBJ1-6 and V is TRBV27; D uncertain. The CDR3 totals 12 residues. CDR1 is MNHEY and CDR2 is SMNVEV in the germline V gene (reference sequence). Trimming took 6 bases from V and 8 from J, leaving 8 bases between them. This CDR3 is CASRHHDSPLHF. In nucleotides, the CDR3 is TGTGCCAGCAGACACCATGATTCACCCCTCCACTTT.

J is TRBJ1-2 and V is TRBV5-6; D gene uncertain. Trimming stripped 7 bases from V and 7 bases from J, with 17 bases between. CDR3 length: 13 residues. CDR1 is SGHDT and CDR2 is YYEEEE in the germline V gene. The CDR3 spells CASRRRLEGGYTF. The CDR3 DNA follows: TGTGCCAGCCGCCGACGCCTAGAAGGTGGCTACACCTTC.

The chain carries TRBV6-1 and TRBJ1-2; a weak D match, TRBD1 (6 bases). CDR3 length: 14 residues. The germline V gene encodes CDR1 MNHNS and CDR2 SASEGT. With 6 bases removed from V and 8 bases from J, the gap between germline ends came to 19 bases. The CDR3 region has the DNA TGTGCCAGCAGGTCAGGGGTGATAGCTCGGGGCTACACCTTC. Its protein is CASRSGVIARGYTF.

DNA of the CDR3: TGTGCCAGCAGCTTACATCCGGAGCAGGGCAGCTCCTACGAGCAGTACTTC. Its protein is CASSLHPEQGSSYEQYF. The chain recombines TRBV7-9 with TRBJ2-7, with D perhaps TRBD1 (5 bases). There are 17 residues in the CDR3. Germline V gives CDR1 SEHNR, CDR2 FQNEAQ (reference sequence). The V gene lost 2 bases and the J gene lost 0 bases, with 17 bases spanning the gap.

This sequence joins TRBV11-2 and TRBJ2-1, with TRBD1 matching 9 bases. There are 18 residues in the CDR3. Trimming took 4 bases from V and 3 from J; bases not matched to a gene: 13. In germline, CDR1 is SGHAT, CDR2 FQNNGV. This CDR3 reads CASSSYRGPYPIYNEQFF. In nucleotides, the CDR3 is TGTGCCAGCAGCTCCTACAGGGGGCCCTATCCCATCTACAATGAGCAGTTCTTC.

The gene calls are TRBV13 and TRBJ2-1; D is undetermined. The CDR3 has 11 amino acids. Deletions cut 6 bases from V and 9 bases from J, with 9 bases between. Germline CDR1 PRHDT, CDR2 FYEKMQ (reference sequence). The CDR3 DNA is TGTGCCAGCAGAGGTGGCGGTGAGCAGTTCTTC. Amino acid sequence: CASRGGGEQFF.

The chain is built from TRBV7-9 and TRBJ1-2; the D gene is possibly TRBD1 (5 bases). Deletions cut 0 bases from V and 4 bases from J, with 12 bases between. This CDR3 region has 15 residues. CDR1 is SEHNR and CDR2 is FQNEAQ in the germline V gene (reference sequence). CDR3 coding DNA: TGTGCCAGCAGCTTAGCCCAACAGGTGACCTATGGCTACACCTTC. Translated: CASSLAQQVTYGYTF.

The CDR3 DNA sequence: TGTGCCAGCAGGCCCCGGGGTGACTATGGCTACACCTTC. It translates to CASRPRGDYGYTF. The chain is built from TRBV28 and TRBJ1-2; D call uncertain. This CDR3 spans 13 amino acids. V was clipped by 6 bases and J by 3 bases, with 11 bases between them. The germline gives CDR1 MDHEN, CDR2 SYDVKM.

The CDR3 DNA reads TGTGCCAGCAGTTTGGAGGGGGCCATCCACTATGGCTACACCTTC. This translates into CASSLEGAIHYGYTF. The chain employs TRBV28 and TRBJ1-2; TRBD1 agrees at 7 bases. Unmatched junction bases numbered 7, after V lost 3 bases and J lost 3 bases. The CDR3 length is 15 residues. Per the germline V gene, CDR1 is MDHEN and CDR2 is SYDVKM.